The 5 T cell receptor beta chains below all came from one sample that was sequenced in a study of molecular identifiers for immune sequencing clone quantification. MiXCR was run by TCRdb on the PCR reads, yielding one entry per CDR3 protein. The sample lists around 300,000 distinct CDR3 sequences, roughly a quarter occurring once. Source material: naive CD8+ T cells from blood, with Jurkat cell RNA spiked in. The subset was: FACS-sorted CD8+CD4-CCR7+CD45RA+ naive T cells. The receptors originated from a human donor in good health. Some libraries in this study had Jurkat cell RNA spiked in.

This clonotype showed up just once. A much larger clonotype is one base distant, so this may be a read error. J is TRBJ2-3 and V is TRBV10-2, with 11 bases identical to TRBD2. The CDR3 contains 18 residues. Germline V gene data show CDR1 as WSHSY and CDR2 as SAAADI. Trimming took 0 bases from V and 4 from J; bases not matched to a gene: 9. CDR3 in amino acids: CASSESSLAGGFADTQYF. CDR3 DNA: TGCGCCAGCAGTGAGTCGAGTTTAGCGGGAGGGTTCGCAGATACGCAGTATTTT.

DNA for the CDR3: TGCGCCAGCAGCCTGAAAACTAGCGACGTTAGCACAGATACGCAGTATTTT. Translating gives CASSLKTSDVSTDTQYF. The genes are TRBV5-1 and TRBJ2-3; 7 nucleotides align to TRBD2. Germline V CDR1 and CDR2: SGHRS, YFSETQ. This CDR3 comprises 17 residues. V was clipped by 4 bases and J by 0 bases; unmatched bases: 11.

Many counts were recorded for this clonotype. V usage is TRBV20-1 and J usage is TRBJ1-6; TRBD1 aligns across 7 bases. The V gene's germline CDR1 is DFQATT and CDR2 SNEGSKA (reference sequence). This CDR3 is 15 amino acids long. The J segment lost 0 bases and the V segment lost 6 bases, leaving 5 bases of the junction unmatched. Written as DNA, the CDR3 is TGCAGTGCGAAGGGACAGAGCTCCTATAATTCACCCCTCCACTTT. As protein: CSAKGQSSYNSPLHF.

This clonotype has a count of ten or more. This chain connects TRBV7-9 to TRBJ2-3; TRBD1 is a possible D gene (6 bases). The CDR3 totals 15 residues. Germline V gene data show CDR1 as SEHNR and CDR2 as FQNEAQ (reference sequence). The ends were cut back, 4 bases at V and 2 bases at J, with 13 bases in the middle. CDR3 DNA sequence: TGTGCCAGCAGCTCGAACAGGGAATCCACAGATACGCAGTATTTT. This gives the protein CASSSNRESTDTQYF.

This clonotype was detected ten times or more. The gene calls are TRBV7-9 and TRBJ2-2; 8 bases map to TRBD2. Germline lookup yields CDR1 SEHNR and CDR2 FQNEAQ (reference sequence). The trim removed 3 bases at V and 2 bases at J, leaving 2 bases unmatched. CDR3 size: 15 residues. CDR3 protein: CASSLGLVNTGELFF. CDR3 sequence (DNA): TGTGCCAGCAGCTTGGGACTAGTAAACACCGGGGAGCTGTTTTTT.